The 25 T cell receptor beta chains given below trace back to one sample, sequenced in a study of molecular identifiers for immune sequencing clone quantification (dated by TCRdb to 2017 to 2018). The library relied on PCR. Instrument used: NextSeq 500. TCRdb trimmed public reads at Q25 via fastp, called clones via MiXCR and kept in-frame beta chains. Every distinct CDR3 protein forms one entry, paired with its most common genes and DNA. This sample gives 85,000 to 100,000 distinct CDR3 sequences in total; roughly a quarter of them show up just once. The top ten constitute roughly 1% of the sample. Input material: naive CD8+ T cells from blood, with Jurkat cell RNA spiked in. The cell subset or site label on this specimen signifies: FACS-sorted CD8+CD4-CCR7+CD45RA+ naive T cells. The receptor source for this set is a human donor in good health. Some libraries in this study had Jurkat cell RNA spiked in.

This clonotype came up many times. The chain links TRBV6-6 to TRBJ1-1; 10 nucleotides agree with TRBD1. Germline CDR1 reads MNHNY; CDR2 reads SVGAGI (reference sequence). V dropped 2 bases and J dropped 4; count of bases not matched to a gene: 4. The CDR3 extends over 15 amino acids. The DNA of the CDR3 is TGTGCCAGCAGTTACACCGGACAGGGGGGCACTGAAGCTTTCTTT. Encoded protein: CASSYTGQGGTEAFF.

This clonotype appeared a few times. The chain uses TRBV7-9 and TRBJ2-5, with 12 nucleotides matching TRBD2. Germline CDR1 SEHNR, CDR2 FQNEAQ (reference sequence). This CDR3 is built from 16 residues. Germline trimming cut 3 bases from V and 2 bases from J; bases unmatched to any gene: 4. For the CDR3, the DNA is TGTGCCAGCAGCTTCTTGACTAGCGGGGGACAAGAGACCCAGTACTTC. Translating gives CASSFLTSGGQETQYF.

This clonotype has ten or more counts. CDR3 amino acids: CASSSPGEGELFF. CDR3 nucleotides: TGTGCCAGCAGCTCCCCCGGGGAAGGGGAGCTGTTTTTT. The chain employs TRBV3-1 and TRBJ2-2; a weak D match, TRBD2 (5 bases). The CDR3 contains 13 residues. The V and J ends lost 5 bases and 8 bases respectively, with 12 bases between them. CDR1 and CDR2 from the germline V gene are LGHDT and YNNKEL (reference sequence). Combining the CDR3 with reference TRBV3-1 and TRBJ2-2 gives the whole variable domain DTAVSQTPKYLVTQMGNDKSIKCEQNLGHDTMYWYKQDSKKFLKIMFSYNNKELIINETVPNRFSPKSPDKAHLNLHINSLELGDSAVYFCASSSPGEGELFFGEGSRLTVL.

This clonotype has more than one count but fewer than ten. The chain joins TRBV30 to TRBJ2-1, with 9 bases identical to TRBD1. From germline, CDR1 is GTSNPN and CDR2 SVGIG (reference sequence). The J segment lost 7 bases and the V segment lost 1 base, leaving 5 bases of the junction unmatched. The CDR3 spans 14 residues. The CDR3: CAWSAGQGANEQFF. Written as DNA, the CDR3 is TGTGCCTGGAGTGCGGGACAGGGAGCGAATGAGCAGTTCTTC. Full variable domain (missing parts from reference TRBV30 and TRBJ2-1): SQTIHQWPATLVQPVGSPLSLECTVEGTSNPNLYWYRQAAGRGLQLLFYSVGIGQISSEVPQNLSASRPQDRQFILSSKKLLLSDSGFYLCAWSAGQGANEQFFGPGTRLTVL.

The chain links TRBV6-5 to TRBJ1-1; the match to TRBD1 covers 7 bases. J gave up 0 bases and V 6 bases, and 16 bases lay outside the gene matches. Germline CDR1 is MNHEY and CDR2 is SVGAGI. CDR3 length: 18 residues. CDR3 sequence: CASRIRLGQTLMNTEAFF. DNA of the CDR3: TGTGCCAGCAGGATTCGGCTGGGACAGACACTCATGAACACTGAAGCTTTCTTT.

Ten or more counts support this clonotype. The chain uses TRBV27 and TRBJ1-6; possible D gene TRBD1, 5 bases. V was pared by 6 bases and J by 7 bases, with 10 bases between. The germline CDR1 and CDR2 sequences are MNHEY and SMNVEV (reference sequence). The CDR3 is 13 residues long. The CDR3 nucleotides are TGTGCCAGCAGCCGGGGCCGAAATTCACCCCTCCACTTT. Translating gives CASSRGRNSPLHF.

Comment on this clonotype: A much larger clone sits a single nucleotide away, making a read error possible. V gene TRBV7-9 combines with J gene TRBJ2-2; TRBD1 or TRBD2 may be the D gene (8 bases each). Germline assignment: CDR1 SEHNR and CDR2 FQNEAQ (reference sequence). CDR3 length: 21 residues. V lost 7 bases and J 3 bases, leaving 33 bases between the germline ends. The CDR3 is CASTLLGRGLQREPDTGELFF. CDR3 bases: TGTGCCAGCACGCTACTGGGCAGGGGGCTTCAGCGGGAGCCTGACACCGGGGAGCTGTTTTTT.

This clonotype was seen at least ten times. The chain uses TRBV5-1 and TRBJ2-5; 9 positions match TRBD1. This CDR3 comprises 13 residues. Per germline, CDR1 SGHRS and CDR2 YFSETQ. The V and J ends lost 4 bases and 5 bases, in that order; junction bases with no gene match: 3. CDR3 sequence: CASSQGQGETQYF. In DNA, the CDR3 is TGCGCCAGCAGCCAGGGACAGGGTGAGACCCAGTACTTC.

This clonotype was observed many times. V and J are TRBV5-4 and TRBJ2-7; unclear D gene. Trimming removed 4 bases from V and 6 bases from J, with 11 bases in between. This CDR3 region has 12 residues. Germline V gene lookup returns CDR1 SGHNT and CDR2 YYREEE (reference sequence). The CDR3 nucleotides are TGTGCCAGCAGCGTTGAAGGGTCCGAGCAGTACTTC. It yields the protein CASSVEGSEQYF. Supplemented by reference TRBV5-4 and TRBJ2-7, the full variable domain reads ETGVTQSPTHLIKTRGQQVTLRCSSQSGHNTVSWYQQALGQGPQFIFQYYREEENGRGNFPPRFSGLQFPNYSSELNVNALELDDSALYLCASSVEGSEQYFGPGTRLTVT.

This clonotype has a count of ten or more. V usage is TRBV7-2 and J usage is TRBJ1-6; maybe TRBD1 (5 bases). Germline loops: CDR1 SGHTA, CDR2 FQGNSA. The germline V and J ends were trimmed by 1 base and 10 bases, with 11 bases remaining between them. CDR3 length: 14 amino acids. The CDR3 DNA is TGTGCCAGCAGCTTAGAGGGGTCCTGGTCACCCCTCCACTTT. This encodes CASSLEGSWSPLHF.

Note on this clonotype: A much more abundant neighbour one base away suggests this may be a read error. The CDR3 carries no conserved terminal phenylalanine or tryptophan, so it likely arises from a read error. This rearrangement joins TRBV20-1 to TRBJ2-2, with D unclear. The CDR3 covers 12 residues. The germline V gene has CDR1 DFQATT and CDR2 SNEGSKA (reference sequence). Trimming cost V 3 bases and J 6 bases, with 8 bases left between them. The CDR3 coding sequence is TGCAGTGCTAGTGTTTGGGCCGGGGAGCTGTTTTCT. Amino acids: CSASVWAGELFS.

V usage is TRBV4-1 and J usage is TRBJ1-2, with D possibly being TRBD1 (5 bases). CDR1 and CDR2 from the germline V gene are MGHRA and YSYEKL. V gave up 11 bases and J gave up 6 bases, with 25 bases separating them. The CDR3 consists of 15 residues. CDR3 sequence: CARRQVGQGGNGYTF. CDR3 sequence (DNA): TGCGCCCGCCGCCAAGTGGGCCAGGGAGGAAATGGCTACACCTTC.

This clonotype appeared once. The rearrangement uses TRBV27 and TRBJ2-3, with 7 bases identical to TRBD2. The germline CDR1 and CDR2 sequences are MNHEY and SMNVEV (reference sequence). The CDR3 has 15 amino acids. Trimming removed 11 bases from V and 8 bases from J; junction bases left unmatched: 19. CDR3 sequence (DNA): TGTGCCCGCCGCCCCCTAGCGGAGTACCCAGCTACGCAGTATTTT. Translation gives CARRPLAEYPATQYF.

The CDR3 DNA reads as TGTGCCAGCAGCTCCGGCCGGGACACCCCATACAATGAGCAGTTCTTC. It encodes CASSSGRDTPYNEQFF. The chain has TRBV7-6 and TRBJ2-1; tentatively, D is TRBD1 (6 bases). This CDR3 spans 16 amino acids. Trimming removed 4 bases at V and 4 bases at J, with 17 bases between. The V gene's germline CDR1 is SGHVS and CDR2 FNYEAQ.

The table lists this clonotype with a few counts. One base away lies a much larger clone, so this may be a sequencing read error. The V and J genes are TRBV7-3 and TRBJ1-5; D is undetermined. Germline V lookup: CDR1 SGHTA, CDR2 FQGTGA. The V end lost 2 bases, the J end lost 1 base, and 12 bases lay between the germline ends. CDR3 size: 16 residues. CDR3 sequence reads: CASSLVLRRSNQPQHF. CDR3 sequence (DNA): TGTGCCAGCAGCTTAGTCCTGAGGCGGAGCAATCAGCCCCAGCATTTT.

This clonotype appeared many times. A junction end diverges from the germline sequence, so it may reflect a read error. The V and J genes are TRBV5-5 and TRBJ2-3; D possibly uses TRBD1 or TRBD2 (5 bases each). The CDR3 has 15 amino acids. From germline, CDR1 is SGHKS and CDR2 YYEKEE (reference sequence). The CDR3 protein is CASSLGTFSTDTQYF. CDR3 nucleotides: TGTGCCAGCAGTTTGGGGACCTTTAGCACAGATACGCAGTATTTT.

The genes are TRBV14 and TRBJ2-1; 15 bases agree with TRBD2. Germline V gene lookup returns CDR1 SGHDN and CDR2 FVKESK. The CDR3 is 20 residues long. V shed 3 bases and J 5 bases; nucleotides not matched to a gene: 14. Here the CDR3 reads CASSHPPGLAGGSLNNEQFF. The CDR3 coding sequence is TGTGCCAGCAGCCACCCACCGGGACTAGCGGGAGGCTCCTTAAACAATGAGCAGTTCTTC. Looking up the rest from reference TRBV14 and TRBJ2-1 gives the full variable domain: EAGVTQFPSHSVIEKGQTVTLRCDPISGHDNLYWYRRVMGKEIKFLLHFVKESKQDESGMPNNRFLAERTGGTYSTLKVQPAELEDSGVYFCASSHPPGLAGGSLNNEQFFGPGTRLTVL.

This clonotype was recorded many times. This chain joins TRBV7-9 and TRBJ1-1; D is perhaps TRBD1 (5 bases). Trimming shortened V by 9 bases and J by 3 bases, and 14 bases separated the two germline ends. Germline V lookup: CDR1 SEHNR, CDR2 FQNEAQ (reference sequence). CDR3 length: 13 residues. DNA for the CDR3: TGTGCCAGAATGGGGCCTCCGGACACTGAAGCTTTCTTT. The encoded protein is CARMGPPDTEAFF.

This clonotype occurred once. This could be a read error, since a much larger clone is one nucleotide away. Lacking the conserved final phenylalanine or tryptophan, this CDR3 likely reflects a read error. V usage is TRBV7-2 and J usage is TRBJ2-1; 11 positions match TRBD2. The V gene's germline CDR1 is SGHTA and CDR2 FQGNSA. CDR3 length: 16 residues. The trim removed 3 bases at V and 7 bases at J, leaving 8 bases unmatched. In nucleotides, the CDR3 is TGTGCCAGCAGCTTTACTAGCGGGGGCCCTCGGAATGAGCAGTTCTTA. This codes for CASSFTSGGPRNEQFL.

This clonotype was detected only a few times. CDR3 nucleotide sequence: TGTGCCATCTTCTACAAGGGACAGCCAAAAAAAAGAAACTATGGCTACACCTTC. Protein: CAIFYKGQPKKRNYGYTF. The chain carries TRBV10-3 and TRBJ1-2; 7 positions match TRBD1. CDR3 length: 18 residues. CDR1 is ENHRY, CDR2 SYGVKD, per germline. The trim removed 8 bases at V and 2 bases at J, leaving 20 bases unmatched.

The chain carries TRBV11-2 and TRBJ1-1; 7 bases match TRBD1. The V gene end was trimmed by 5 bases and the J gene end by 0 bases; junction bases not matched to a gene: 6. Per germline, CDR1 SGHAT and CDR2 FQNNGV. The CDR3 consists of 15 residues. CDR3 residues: CASSGTGTVNTEAFF. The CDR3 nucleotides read TGTGCCAGCAGCGGAACCGGGACAGTGAACACTGAAGCTTTCTTT. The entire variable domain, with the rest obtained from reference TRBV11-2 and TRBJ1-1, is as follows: EAGVAQSPRYKIIEKRQSVAFWCNPISGHATLYWYQQILGQGPKLLIQFQNNGVVDDSQLPKDRFSAERLKGVDSTLKIQPAKLEDSAVYLCASSGTGTVNTEAFFGQGTRLTVV.

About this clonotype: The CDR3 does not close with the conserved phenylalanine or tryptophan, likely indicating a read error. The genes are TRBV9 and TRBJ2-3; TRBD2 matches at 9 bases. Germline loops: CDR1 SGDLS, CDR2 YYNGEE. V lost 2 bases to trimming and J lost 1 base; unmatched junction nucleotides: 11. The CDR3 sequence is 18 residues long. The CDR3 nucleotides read TGTGCCAGCAGCGTGGGGTATGGGGCTAGCGGGGGCACAGATACGCAGTATATT. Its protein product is CASSVGYGASGGTDTQYI.

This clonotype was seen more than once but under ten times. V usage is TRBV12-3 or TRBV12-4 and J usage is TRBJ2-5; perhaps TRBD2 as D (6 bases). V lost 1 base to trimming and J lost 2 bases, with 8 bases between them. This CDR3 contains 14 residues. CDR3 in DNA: TGTGCCAGCAGTTTAGACGGGACTCAAGAGACCCAGTACTTC. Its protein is CASSLDGTQETQYF.

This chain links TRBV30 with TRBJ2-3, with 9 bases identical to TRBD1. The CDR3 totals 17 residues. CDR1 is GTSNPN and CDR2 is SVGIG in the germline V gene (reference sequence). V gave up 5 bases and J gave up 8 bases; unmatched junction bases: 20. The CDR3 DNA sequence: TGTGCCTGGGCTGGAACGGGGGACAGGGTTCGGTTAGGTACGCAGTATTTT. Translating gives CAWAGTGDRVRLGTQYF.

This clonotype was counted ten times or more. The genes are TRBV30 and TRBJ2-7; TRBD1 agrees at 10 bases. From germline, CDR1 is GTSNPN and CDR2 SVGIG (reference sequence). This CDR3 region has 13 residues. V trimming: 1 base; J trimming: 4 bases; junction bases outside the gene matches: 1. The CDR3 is CAWSADRGYEQYF. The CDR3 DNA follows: TGTGCCTGGAGTGCGGACAGGGGGTACGAGCAGTACTTC.